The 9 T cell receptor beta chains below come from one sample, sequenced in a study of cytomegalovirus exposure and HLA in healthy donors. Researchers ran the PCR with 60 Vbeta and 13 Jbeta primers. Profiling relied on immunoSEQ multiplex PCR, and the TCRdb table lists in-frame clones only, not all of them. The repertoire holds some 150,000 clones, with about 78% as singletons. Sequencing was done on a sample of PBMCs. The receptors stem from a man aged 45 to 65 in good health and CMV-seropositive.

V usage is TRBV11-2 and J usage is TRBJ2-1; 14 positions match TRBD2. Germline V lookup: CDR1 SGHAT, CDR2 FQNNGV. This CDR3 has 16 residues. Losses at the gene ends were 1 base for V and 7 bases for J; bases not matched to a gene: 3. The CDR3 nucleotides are TGTGCCAGCAGCTTAGGGACTAGCGGGGGGCAAAATGAGCAGTTCTTC. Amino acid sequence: CASSLGTSGGQNEQFF.

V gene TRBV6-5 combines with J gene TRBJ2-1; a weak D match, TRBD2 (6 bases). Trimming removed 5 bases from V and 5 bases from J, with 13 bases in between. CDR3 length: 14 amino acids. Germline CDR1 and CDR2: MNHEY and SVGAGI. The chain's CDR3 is CASSPQTRNNEQFF. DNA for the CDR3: TGTGCCAGCAGTCCGCAGACTAGAAACAATGAGCAGTTCTTC.

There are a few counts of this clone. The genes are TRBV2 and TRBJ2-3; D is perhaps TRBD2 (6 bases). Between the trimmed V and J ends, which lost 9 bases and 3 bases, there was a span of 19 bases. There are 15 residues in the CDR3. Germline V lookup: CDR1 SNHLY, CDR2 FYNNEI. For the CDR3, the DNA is TGTGCCAGTACGACTAGACTAATCGGAACAGATACGCAGTATTTT. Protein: CASTTRLIGTDTQYF.

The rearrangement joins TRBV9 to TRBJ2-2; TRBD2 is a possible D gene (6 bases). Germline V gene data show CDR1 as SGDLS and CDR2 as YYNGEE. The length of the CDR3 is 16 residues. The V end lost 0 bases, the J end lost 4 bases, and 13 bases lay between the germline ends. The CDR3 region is CASSVGVSGSTGELFF. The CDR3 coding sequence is TGTGCCAGCAGCGTAGGAGTTAGCGGAAGCACCGGGGAGCTGTTTTTT.

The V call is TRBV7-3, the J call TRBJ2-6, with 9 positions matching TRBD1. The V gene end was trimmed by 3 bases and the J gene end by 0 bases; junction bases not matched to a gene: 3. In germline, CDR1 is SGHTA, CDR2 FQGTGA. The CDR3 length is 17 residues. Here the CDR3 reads CASSLGTGRSGANVLTF. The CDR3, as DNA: TGTGCCAGCAGCTTGGGGACAGGGCGCTCTGGGGCCAACGTCCTGACTTTC.

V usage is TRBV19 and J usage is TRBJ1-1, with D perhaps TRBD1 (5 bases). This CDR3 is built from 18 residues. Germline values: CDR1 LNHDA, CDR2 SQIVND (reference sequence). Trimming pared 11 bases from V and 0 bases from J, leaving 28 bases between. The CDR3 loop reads CAVTQGIFVAAMNTEAFF. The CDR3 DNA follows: TGTGCCGTCACGCAGGGAATATTCGTTGCGGCTATGAACACTGAAGCTTTCTTT.

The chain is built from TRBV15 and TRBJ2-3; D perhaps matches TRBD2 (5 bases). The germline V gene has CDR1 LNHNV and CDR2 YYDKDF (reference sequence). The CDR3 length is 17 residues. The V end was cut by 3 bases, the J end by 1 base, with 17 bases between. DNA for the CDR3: TGTGCCACCAGCAGCACGTTAGGGAGCCCAGGCACAGATACGCAGTATTTT. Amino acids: CATSSTLGSPGTDTQYF.

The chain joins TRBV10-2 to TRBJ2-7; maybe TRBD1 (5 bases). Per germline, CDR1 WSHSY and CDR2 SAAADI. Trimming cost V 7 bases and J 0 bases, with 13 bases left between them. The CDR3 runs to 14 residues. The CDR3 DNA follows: TGCGCCAGCATGGGGCCGCCAAGCTCCTACGAGCAGTACTTC. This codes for CASMGPPSSYEQYF.

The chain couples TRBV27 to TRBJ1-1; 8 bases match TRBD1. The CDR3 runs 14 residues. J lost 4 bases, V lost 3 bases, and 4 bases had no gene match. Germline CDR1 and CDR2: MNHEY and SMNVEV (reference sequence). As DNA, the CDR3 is TGTGCCAGCAGTTTCCGGACAGGGATCACTGAAGCTTTCTTT. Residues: CASSFRTGITEAFF.